The T cell receptor (beta chain) under discussion was sequenced for a study of technical replicates of blood from several donors. Method: immunoSEQ multiplex PCR; TCRdb's copy keeps in-frame clones and lacks some. Of tens of thousands of clones listed, 95% to 98% are singletons. The CDR3 spans 14 residues. V was trimmed by 3 bases and J by 12 bases, leaving 19 bases between them. CDR1 and CDR2 from the germline V gene are SGDLS and YYNGEE. The table lists this clone with a count of one. This sequence originates from a human donor in good health. The sequenced material came from T cells isolated from PBMCs. The chain recombines TRBV9 with TRBJ2-1; weak D call: TRBD2 (6 bases). The CDR3 protein is CASSATGAGGWQFF. The CDR3 coding sequence is TGTGCCAGCAGCGCAACCGGGGCCGGGGGTTGGCAGTTCTTC. Drawing the rest from reference TRBV9 and TRBJ2-1, the complete variable domain is DSGVTQTPKHLITATGQRVTLRCSPRSGDLSVYWYQQSLDQGLQFLIQYYNGEERAKGNILERFSAQQFPDLHSELNLSSLELGDSALYFCASSATGAGGWQFFGPGTRLTVL.